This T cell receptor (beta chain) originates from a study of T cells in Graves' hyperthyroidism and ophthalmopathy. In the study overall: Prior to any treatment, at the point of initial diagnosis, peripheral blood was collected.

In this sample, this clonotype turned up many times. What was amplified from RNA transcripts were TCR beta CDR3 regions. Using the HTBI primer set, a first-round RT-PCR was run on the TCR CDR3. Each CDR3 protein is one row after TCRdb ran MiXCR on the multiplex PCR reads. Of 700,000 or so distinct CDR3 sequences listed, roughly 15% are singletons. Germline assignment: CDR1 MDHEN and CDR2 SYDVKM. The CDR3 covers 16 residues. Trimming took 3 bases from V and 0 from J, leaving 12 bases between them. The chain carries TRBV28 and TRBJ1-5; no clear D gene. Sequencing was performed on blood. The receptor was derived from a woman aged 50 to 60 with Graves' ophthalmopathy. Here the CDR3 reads CASSLAGKNSNQPQHF. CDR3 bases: TGTGCCAGCAGTTTGGCAGGAAAAAATAGCAATCAGCCCCAGCATTTT.